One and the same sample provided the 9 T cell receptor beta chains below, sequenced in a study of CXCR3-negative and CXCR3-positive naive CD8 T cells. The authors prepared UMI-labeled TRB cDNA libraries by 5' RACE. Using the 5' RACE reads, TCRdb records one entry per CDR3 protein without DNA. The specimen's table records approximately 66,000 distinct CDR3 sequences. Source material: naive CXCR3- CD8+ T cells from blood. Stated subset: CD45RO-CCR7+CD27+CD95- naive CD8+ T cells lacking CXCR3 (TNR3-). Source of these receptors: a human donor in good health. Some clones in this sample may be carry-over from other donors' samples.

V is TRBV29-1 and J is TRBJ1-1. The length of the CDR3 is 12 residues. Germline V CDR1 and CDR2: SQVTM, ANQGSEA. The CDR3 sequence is CSVETLNPEAFF.

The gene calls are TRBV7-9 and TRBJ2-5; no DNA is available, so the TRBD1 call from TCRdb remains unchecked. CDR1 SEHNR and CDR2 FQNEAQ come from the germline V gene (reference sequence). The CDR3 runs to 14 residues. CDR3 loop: CASSPRGGAETQYF.

The CDR3 sequence is CAISEPRGIQTYEQYF. This sequence joins TRBV10-3 and TRBJ2-7; the D call of TRBD1 rests on TCRdb alone, since no DNA is present to check it. Germline assignment: CDR1 ENHRY and CDR2 SYGVKD. CDR3 length: 16 amino acids.

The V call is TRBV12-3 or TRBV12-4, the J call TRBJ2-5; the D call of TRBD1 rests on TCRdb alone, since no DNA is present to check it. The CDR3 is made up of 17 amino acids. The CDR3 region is CASRPRMTGGDQETQYF.

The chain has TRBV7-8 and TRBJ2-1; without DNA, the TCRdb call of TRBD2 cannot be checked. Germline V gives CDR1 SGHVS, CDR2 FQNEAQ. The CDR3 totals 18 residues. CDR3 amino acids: CASSDLGLAGGYDNEQFF.

CDR3 residues: CASSSLGITDTQYF. This chain uses TRBV7-2 with TRBJ2-3. There are 14 residues in the CDR3. Germline V gives CDR1 SGHTA, CDR2 FQGNSA.

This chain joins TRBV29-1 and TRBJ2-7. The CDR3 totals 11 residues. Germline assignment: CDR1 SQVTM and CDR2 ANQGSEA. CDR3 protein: CSVAQTYEQYF.

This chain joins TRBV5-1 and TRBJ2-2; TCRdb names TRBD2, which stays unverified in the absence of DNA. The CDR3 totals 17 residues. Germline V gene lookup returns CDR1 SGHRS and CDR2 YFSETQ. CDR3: CASSLVFRGRHTGELFF.

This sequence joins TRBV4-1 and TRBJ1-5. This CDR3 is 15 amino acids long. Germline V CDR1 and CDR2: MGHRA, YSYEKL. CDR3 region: CASSQAPANNQPQHF.